One sample yielded the 2 T cell receptor beta chains listed below, sequenced in a study of vaccination and CD4 T cells after COVID-19. Cultured CD4+ T-cell DNA underwent Oncomine TCR Beta short-read sequencing. TCRdb re-derived calls from the PCR reads in MiXCR, one entry per CDR3 protein. The sample consists of around 11,000 distinct CDR3 sequences, roughly two thirds of them appearing once. As for treatment: roughly 10-day PBMC culture with coronavirus spike peptide pools or control peptides (ViraFEST assay). These receptors have no identified antigens. The specimen was CD4+ T cells from blood, cultured in vitro. Receptors originate from a human donor who had recovered from COVID-19.

The chain combines TRBV27 with TRBJ1-2, with D maybe TRBD1 (6 bases). Germline CDR1 MNHEY, CDR2 SMNVEV (reference sequence). The V end lost 0 bases, the J end lost 5 bases, and 10 bases lay between the germline ends. The CDR3 is made up of 14 amino acids. The CDR3 DNA reads as TGTGCCAGCAGTTTATCGACAGGTCGATATGGCTACACCTTC. It codes for CASSLSTGRYGYTF.

CDR3 DNA sequence: TGTGCCAGTAGTACCAGGGGGGATACGCAGTATTTT. Its translation is CASSTRGDTQYF. The V and J genes are TRBV19 and TRBJ2-3; 7 bases line up with TRBD1. Germline CDR1 is LNHDA and CDR2 is SQIVND (reference sequence). This CDR3 has 12 residues. V dropped 4 bases and J dropped 6; count of bases not matched to a gene: 1.